A single sample gave rise to the 28 T cell receptor beta chains below, sequenced in a study of T cells in Graves' hyperthyroidism and ophthalmopathy. Using RNA transcripts as the source, TCR beta CDR3 regions were amplified. Researchers ran a first-round RT-PCR on the TCR CDR3 using the HTBI primer set. One entry per CDR3 protein, called by TCRdb with MiXCR from the multiplex PCR reads. The sample includes around 720,000 distinct CDR3 sequences, just over 35% of them seen just once. The sample was blood. The source of these receptors is a middle-aged woman with Graves' hyperthyroidism.

This clonotype was picked up many times. The chain links TRBV19 to TRBJ1-1; D gene ambiguous. CDR3 length: 11 amino acids. V dropped 7 bases and J dropped 5 bases, with 8 bases sitting between them. Germline V gene sequence: CDR1 LNHDA, CDR2 SQIVND (reference sequence). CDR3 protein: CASTLWTEAFF. In DNA form, the CDR3 reads TGTGCCAGTACCCTCTGGACTGAAGCTTTCTTT.

As concerns this clonotype: This clone may be a read error of a much larger clone one base away. It is likely a read error, because the conserved phenylalanine at the end of the CDR3 is missing. The chain uses TRBV7-9 and TRBJ1-2, with a weak D call TRBD1 (6 bases). Per the germline V gene, CDR1 is SEHNR and CDR2 is FQNEAQ (reference sequence). The germline V and J ends were trimmed by 1 base and 4 bases, with 10 bases remaining between them. CDR3 length equals 14 residues. DNA of the CDR3: TGTGCCAGCAGCTTAGTCACAGGGCCCTATGGCTACACCCTC. Encoded protein: CASSLVTGPYGYTL.

This clonotype was recorded at least ten times. The V and J genes are TRBV5-6 and TRBJ2-7; 7 bases line up with TRBD1. J was trimmed by 3 bases and V by 2 bases; bases with no gene match: 5. The CDR3 covers 14 residues. Germline-derived CDR1 and CDR2 are SGHDT and YYEEEE. The DNA of the CDR3 is TGTGCCAGCAGCTTCGGTACAGGGGACTACGAGCAGTACTTC. It specifies CASSFGTGDYEQYF.

This clonotype was detected only a few times. The chain recombines TRBV28 with TRBJ2-7; a weak D match, TRBD1 (6 bases). Trimming took off 6 bases at V and 2 bases at J, with 14 bases between the two ends. This CDR3 is built from 14 residues. Germline loops: CDR1 MDHEN, CDR2 SYDVKM. CDR3 in amino acids: CASRSPQGAYEQYF. The CDR3 nucleotides are TGTGCCAGCAGGAGTCCACAGGGAGCCTACGAGCAGTACTTC.

V gene TRBV7-3 combines with J gene TRBJ2-7; TRBD2 matches 8 bases. The CDR3 contains 13 residues. V dropped 5 bases and J dropped 7; count of bases not matched to a gene: 7. CDR1 SGHTA and CDR2 FQGTGA come from the germline V gene. CDR3 amino acids: CASSKTSADEQYF. The CDR3 DNA reads as TGTGCCAGCAGCAAGACTAGCGCAGATGAGCAGTACTTC.

Concerning this clonotype: A much larger clone differs from this one at a single base, so this may be a read error. For the CDR3, the DNA is TGTGCCAGCAGCTTAGCGCTCGGTTATGGGGCCAACGTCATGACTTTC. This gives the protein CASSLALGYGANVMTF. The V gene is TRBV7-9, the J gene TRBJ2-6, with D possibly being TRBD1 (5 bases). Germline V CDR1 and CDR2: SEHNR, FQNEAQ (reference sequence). The CDR3 loop spans 16 amino acids.

This clonotype was seen ten or more times. This chain connects TRBV6-1 to TRBJ1-2, with D tentatively TRBD1 (6 bases). Germline V CDR1 and CDR2: MNHNS, SASEGT. The V end was cut by 7 bases, the J end by 2 bases, with 14 bases between. The CDR3 totals 14 residues. The CDR3 DNA is TGTGCCAGCAACCCCTCCGGGGGCAACTATGGCTACACCTTC. This encodes CASNPSGGNYGYTF.

As to this clonotype: Possible read error: a much larger clone is one base away. The CDR3 loop is CASSLVEAFQEAQYF. CDR3 DNA: TGTGCCAGCAGCTTAGTCGAAGCGTTCCAAGAGGCCCAGTACTTC. The gene calls are TRBV7-2 and TRBJ2-5, with D hard to call. This CDR3 spans 15 amino acids. CDR1 is SGHTA and CDR2 is FQGNSA in the germline V gene.

This clonotype appeared many times. This chain joins TRBV7-9 and TRBJ2-7; D is possibly TRBD1 or TRBD2 (5 bases each). Germline CDR1 reads SEHNR; CDR2 reads FQNEAQ (reference sequence). The CDR3 spans 13 residues. Trimming pared 6 bases from V and 0 bases from J, leaving 9 bases between. The chain's CDR3 is CASSLGPSYEQYF. DNA of the CDR3: TGTGCCAGCAGTCTGGGACCCTCCTACGAGCAGTACTTC.

With regard to this clonotype: Its ends do not fully match the called genes, so a read error is possible. The chain combines TRBV10-3 with TRBJ1-1; D remains ambiguous. CDR1 and CDR2 from the germline V gene are ENHRY and SYGVKD. This CDR3 is built from 13 residues. The CDR3 loop is CASSEPPRTEAFF. CDR3 bases: TGTGCCAGCAGTGAACCACCCAGGACTGAAGCTTTCTTT.

This clonotype was recorded at least ten times. The V and J genes are TRBV12-3 or TRBV12-4 and TRBJ1-2; TRBD1 agrees at 7 bases. V trimming: 6 bases; J trimming: 5 bases; junction bases outside the gene matches: 9. The CDR3 is made up of 14 amino acids. The CDR3 DNA is TGTGCCAGCAGCCCCACGGGACAGAGGTATGGCTACACCTTC. Its protein is CASSPTGQRYGYTF.

This clonotype was found a few times. The rearrangement links TRBV5-4 to TRBJ2-7, with a weak D call TRBD2 (6 bases). Deletions cut 5 bases from V and 2 bases from J, with 20 bases between. The CDR3 length is 16 residues. The germline gives CDR1 SGHNT, CDR2 YYREEE (reference sequence). CDR3 coding DNA: TGTGCCAGCAGTCCCAGCCCCGGGACTGAAACCTACGAGCAGTACTTC. Encoded protein: CASSPSPGTETYEQYF.

This clonotype was counted ten times or more. This chain links TRBV24-1 with TRBJ1-1; D unresolved. This CDR3 has 13 residues. With 3 bases removed from V and 1 base from J, the gap between germline ends came to 5 bases. Germline-derived CDR1 and CDR2 are KGHDR and SFDVKD. The DNA of the CDR3 is TGTGCCACCAGTGATCGAGGGAACACTGAAGCTTTCTTT. It encodes CATSDRGNTEAFF.

This clonotype has a handful of counts. The genes are TRBV20-1 and TRBJ1-2; D may be TRBD1 (5 bases). The CDR3 has 18 residues. Germline V CDR1 and CDR2: DFQATT, SNEGSKA (reference sequence). Trimming removed 5 bases from V and 0 bases from J, with 25 bases in between. The CDR3 bases are TGCAGTGCTCGCCCGGGACTGCCAACGGGGCGGGCTAACTATGGCTACACCTTC. Protein sequence: CSARPGLPTGRANYGYTF.

This sequence joins TRBV7-2 and TRBJ1-2; TRBD1 is a possible D gene (5 bases). With 5 bases removed from V and 4 bases from J, the gap between germline ends came to 20 bases. CDR1 is SGHTA, CDR2 FQGNSA, per germline. CDR3 length: 16 amino acids. The CDR3 DNA follows: TGTGCCAGCAGCGCCCCTCCGGAGCGGGGGGGCTATGGCTACACCTTC. Protein sequence: CASSAPPERGGYGYTF.

A remark on this clonotype: This could be a read error, since a much larger clone is one nucleotide away. The chain joins TRBV9 to TRBJ1-3; TRBD1 agrees at 9 bases. The CDR3 has 16 residues. CDR1 is SGDLS, CDR2 YYNGEE, per germline. This chain's CDR3 is CASSVGGDRVGDTIYF. The CDR3 DNA reads as TGTGCCAGCAGCGTAGGAGGGGACAGGGTTGGAGACACCATATATTTT. Complete variable domain (other parts from reference TRBV9 and TRBJ1-3): DSGVTQTPKHLITATGQRVTLRCSPRSGDLSVYWYQQSLDQGLQFLIQYYNGEERAKGNILERFSAQQFPDLHSELNLSSLELGDSALYFCASSVGGDRVGDTIYFGEGSWLTVV.

The genes are TRBV20-1 and TRBJ2-7; 11 nucleotides line up with TRBD2. CDR1 is DFQATT and CDR2 is SNEGSKA in the germline V gene (reference sequence). This CDR3 has 17 residues. Germline trimming cut 4 bases from V and 2 bases from J; bases unmatched to any gene: 13. The CDR3: CSATNPLAGGPPYEQYF. The CDR3 DNA reads as TGCAGTGCTACCAACCCCTTAGCGGGGGGGCCTCCCTACGAGCAGTACTTC.

This clonotype was counted ten times or more. This chain joins TRBV29-1 and TRBJ2-2; D is perhaps TRBD2 (5 bases). The CDR3 totals 14 residues. Trimming removed 2 bases at V and 0 bases at J, with 7 bases between. Germline lookup yields CDR1 SQVTM and CDR2 ANQGSEA. The CDR3 spells CSVEKGANTGELFF. The CDR3 nucleotides are TGCAGCGTTGAAAAGGGAGCGAACACCGGGGAGCTGTTTTTT.

This clonotype was recorded many times. Just one base apart from a much larger clone, this may be a read error. This chain connects TRBV7-9 to TRBJ2-6; D unresolved. This CDR3 region has 13 residues. Per germline, CDR1 SEHNR and CDR2 FQNEAQ (reference sequence). Between the trimmed V and J ends, which lost 6 bases and 2 bases, there was a span of 5 bases. CDR3: CASSPTGANVLTF. DNA of the CDR3: TGTGCCAGCAGTCCTACTGGGGCCAACGTCCTGACTTTC.

This clonotype was observed many times. This chain uses TRBV19 with TRBJ1-6, with 10 positions matching TRBD1. After removal of 3 bases from V and 3 bases from J, the junction contained 2 bases not matched to a gene. The CDR3 is 16 residues long. Germline-derived CDR1 and CDR2 are LNHDA and SQIVND (reference sequence). CDR3 DNA sequence: TGTGCCAGTAGTATGGGACAGGGGATCTATAATTCACCCCTCCACTTT. This sequence encodes CASSMGQGIYNSPLHF. The whole variable domain, remainder taken from reference TRBV19 and TRBJ1-6, is DGGITQSPKYLFRKEGQNVTLSCEQNLNHDAMYWYRQDPGQGLRLIYYSQIVNDFQKGDIAEGYSVSREKKESFPLTVTSAQKNPTAFYLCASSMGQGIYNSPLHFGNGTRLTVT.

This clonotype has at least ten counts. This sequence joins TRBV2 and TRBJ1-1, with D hard to call. CDR3 size: 12 residues. Between the trimmed V and J ends, which lost 7 bases and 10 bases, there was a span of 16 bases. Germline CDR1 and CDR2: SNHLY and FYNNEI. For the CDR3, the DNA is TGTGCCAGCAAAAGGGAAGGGTGGGCAGCTTTCTTT. Translated, it gives CASKREGWAAFF.

To note about this clonotype: Being one base from a much bigger clone, this may be a read error. The chain uses TRBV10-3 and TRBJ2-2; no clear D gene. Germline CDR1 and CDR2: ENHRY and SYGVKD. V was clipped by 2 bases and J by 1 base, with 14 bases between them. This CDR3 spans 17 amino acids. CDR3 in DNA: TGTGCCATCAGTGAGAGGCTCTTGAGAGTGAACACCGGGGAGCTGTTTTTT. Amino acids: CAISERLLRVNTGELFF.

The sample holds many counts of this clonotype. The genes are TRBV2 and TRBJ2-2, with D unclear. This CDR3 comprises 13 residues. CDR1 is SNHLY, CDR2 FYNNEI, per germline. Deletions cut 6 bases from V and 7 bases from J, with 12 bases between. The CDR3 sequence: CASRGFGDGELFF. DNA for the CDR3: TGTGCCAGCAGGGGGTTTGGAGACGGGGAGCTGTTTTTT.

At least ten counts were recorded for this clonotype. The chain is built from TRBV10-3 and TRBJ2-7; D gene ambiguous. V was cut by 0 bases and J by 0 bases, with 12 bases left in between. The CDR3 is made up of 16 amino acids. Germline V gives CDR1 ENHRY, CDR2 SYGVKD. CDR3 nucleotide sequence: TGTGCCATCAGTGAGTCCCCTTTTAGGAACTCCTACGAGCAGTACTTC. This encodes CAISESPFRNSYEQYF.

The rearrangement joins TRBV20-1 to TRBJ1-1, with a possible D match to TRBD1 (5 bases). There are 14 residues in the CDR3. V was clipped by 0 bases and J by 8 bases, with 16 bases between them. Germline V gene data show CDR1 as DFQATT and CDR2 as SNEGSKA (reference sequence). CDR3 loop: CSARDRQGPREAFF. CDR3 nucleotides: TGCAGTGCTAGAGATAGGCAGGGACCGCGCGAAGCTTTCTTT.

Many counts were recorded for this clonotype. The J gene is TRBJ1-1, the V gene TRBV10-1; unclear D gene. The germline V gene has CDR1 WNHNN and CDR2 SYGVQD (reference sequence). CDR3 length equals 13 residues. V lost 5 bases and J lost 2, with 9 bases in between. CDR3 DNA sequence: TGCGCCAGCAGTAAGGAGTTTAACACTGAAGCTTTCTTT. It specifies CASSKEFNTEAFF.

A word on this clonotype: The junction departs from the called germline gene at one end, perhaps through a read error. The chain joins TRBV7-6 to TRBJ2-7, with TRBD2 matching 14 bases. Per the germline V gene, CDR1 is SGHVS and CDR2 is FNYEAQ. The CDR3 totals 16 residues. Written as DNA, the CDR3 is TGTGCCAGCAGCTATGGGGGACTAGCGGGAGTAAACGAGCGGTACTTC. Protein product: CASSYGGLAGVNERYF.

There are a few counts of this clonotype. The chain couples TRBV19 to TRBJ1-4; TRBD1 aligns across 7 bases. V shed 5 bases, J shed 2 bases, and the junction held 11 bases outside the gene matches. The CDR3 loop spans 17 amino acids. Germline V lookup: CDR1 LNHDA, CDR2 SQIVND (reference sequence). The CDR3 DNA reads as TGTGCCAGTAGTTTCGCTACCATCAGGGGGACTAATGAAAAACTGTTTTTT. Its protein product is CASSFATIRGTNEKLFF.